Described below is a single T cell receptor (beta chain) sequence and its context. The sample belongs to a study of T-cell memory formation after mild COVID-19. Per germline, CDR1 SNHLY and CDR2 FYNNEI. Trimming took off 3 bases at V and 2 bases at J, with 7 bases between the two ends. This CDR3 is built from 13 residues. TCRdb analysed the 5' RACE reads with MiXCR anew, one entry per CDR3 protein. The data contain 280,000 or so distinct CDR3 sequences, roughly 8.2% of them seen just once; the ten biggest clones take up approximately 22%. This clonotype was obtained from a man between 18 and 29 years old who had mild COVID-19 (a few samples of this study predate the infection). Cell type and time point are not known. The V and J genes are TRBV2 and TRBJ2-5; no clear D gene. Sequences were obtained from PBMCs or a T cell subset sorted from them (not recorded which). The CDR3 spells CASSESRQETQYF. DNA of the CDR3: TGTGCCAGCAGTGAGTCCAGACAAGAGACCCAGTACTTC.